This T cell receptor beta chain was profiled in a study of CD8 T cells in Susac syndrome. The CDR3 spans 12 residues. From germline, CDR1 is MNHEY and CDR2 SMNVEV (reference sequence). V was cut by 4 bases and J by 8 bases, with 10 bases left in between. The authors carried out high-throughput sequencing of TCR beta. They applied it to CD8+ and CD4+ T cells obtained from blood. Reverse transcription of roughly 0.5 to 1 ug RNA was performed with random hexamers. TCRdb itself ran the immunoSEQ multiplex PCR reads through MiXCR, one entry per CDR3 protein. The table lists fewer than 200,000 distinct CDR3 sequences, about 95% of them singletons, with about 0.15% in the top ten.

This rearrangement joins TRBV27 to TRBJ2-3; D gene unclear. The receptor was isolated from a human donor with multiple sclerosis. What was sequenced was CD8+ T cells from PBMCs. CDR3 region: CASSYDWRTQYF. CDR3 bases: TGTGCCAGCAGTTATGATTGGCGTACGCAGTATTTT.